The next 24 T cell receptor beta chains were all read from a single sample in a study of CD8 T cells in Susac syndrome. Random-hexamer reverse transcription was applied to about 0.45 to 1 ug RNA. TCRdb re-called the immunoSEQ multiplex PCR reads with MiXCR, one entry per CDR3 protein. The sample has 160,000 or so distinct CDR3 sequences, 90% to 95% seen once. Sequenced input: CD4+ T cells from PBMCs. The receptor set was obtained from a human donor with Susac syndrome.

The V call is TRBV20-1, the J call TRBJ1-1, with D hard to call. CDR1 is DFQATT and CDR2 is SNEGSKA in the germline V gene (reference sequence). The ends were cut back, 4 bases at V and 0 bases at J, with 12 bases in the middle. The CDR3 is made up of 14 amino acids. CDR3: CSAKPPVMNTEAFF. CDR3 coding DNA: TGCAGTGCTAAACCCCCGGTCATGAACACTGAAGCTTTCTTT.

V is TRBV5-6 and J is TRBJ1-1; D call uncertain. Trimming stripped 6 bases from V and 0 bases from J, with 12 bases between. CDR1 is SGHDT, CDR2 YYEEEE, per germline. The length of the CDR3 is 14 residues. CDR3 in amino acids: CASIRTHLNTEAFF. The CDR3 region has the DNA TGTGCCAGCATCAGAACCCACTTGAACACTGAAGCTTTCTTT.

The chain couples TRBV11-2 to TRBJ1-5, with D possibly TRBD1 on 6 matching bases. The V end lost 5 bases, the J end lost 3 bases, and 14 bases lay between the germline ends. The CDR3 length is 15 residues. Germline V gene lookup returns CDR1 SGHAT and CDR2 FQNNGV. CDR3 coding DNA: TGTGCCAGCAGCCTCCAGACAGGACTCAATCAGCCCCAGCATTTT. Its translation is CASSLQTGLNQPQHF.

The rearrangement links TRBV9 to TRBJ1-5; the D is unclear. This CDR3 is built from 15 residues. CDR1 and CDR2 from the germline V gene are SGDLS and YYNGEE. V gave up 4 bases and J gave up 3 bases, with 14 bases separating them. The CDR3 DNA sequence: TGTGCCAGCAGCAGAGATGGGCGGTTCAATCAGCCCCAGCATTTT. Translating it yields CASSRDGRFNQPQHF.

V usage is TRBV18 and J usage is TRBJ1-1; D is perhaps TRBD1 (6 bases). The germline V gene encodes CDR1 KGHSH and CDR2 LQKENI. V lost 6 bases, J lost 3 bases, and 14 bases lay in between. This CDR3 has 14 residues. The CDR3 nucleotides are TGTGCCAGCTCCCTGGCGAGGGGGGACACTGAAGCTTTCTTT. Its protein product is CASSLARGDTEAFF.

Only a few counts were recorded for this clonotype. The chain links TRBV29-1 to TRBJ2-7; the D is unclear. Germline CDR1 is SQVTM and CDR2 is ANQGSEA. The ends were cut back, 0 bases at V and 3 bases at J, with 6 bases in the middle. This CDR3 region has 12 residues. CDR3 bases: TGCAGCGTTGAAGACACCGTCTACGAGCAGTACTTC. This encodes CSVEDTVYEQYF.

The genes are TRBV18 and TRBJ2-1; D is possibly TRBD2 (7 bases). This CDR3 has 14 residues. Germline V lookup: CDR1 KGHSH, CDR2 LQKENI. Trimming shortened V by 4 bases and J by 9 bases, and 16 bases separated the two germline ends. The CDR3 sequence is CASSQTGGIGEQFF. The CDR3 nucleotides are TGTGCCAGCTCACAGACGGGGGGCATAGGTGAGCAGTTCTTC. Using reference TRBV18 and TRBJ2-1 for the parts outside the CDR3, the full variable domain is NAGVMQNPRHLVRRRGQEARLRCSPMKGHSHVYWYRQLPEEGLKFMVYLQKENIIDESGMPKERFSAEFPKEGPSILRIQQVVRGDSAAYFCASSQTGGIGEQFFGPGTRLTVL.

CDR3 protein: CASSLAYQTGELFF. The CDR3 DNA is TGTGCCAGCAGCTTAGCTTACCAAACCGGGGAGCTGTTTTTT. The J gene is TRBJ2-2, the V gene TRBV5-4; D is ambiguous. This CDR3 contains 14 residues. V lost 2 bases and J lost 5, with 10 bases in between. Germline assignment: CDR1 SGHNT and CDR2 YYREEE (reference sequence).

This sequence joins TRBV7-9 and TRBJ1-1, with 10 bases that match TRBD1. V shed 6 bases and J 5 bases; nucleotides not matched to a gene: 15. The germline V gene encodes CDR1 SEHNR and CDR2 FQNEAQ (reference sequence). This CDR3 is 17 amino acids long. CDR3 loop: CASSPPGQGVLGTEAFF. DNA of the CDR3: TGTGCCAGCAGTCCTCCAGGACAGGGGGTCCTGGGGACTGAAGCTTTCTTT. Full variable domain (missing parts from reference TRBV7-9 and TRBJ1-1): DTGVSQNPRHKITKRGQNVTFRCDPISEHNRLYWYRQTLGQGPEFLTYFQNEAQLEKSRLLSDRFSAERPKGSFSTLEIQRTEQGDSAMYLCASSPPGQGVLGTEAFFGQGTRLTVV.

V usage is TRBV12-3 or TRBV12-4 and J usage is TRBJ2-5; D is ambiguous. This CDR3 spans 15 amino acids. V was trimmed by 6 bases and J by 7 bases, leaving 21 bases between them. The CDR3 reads CASSWFGSAEPTQYF. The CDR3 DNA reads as TGTGCCAGCAGCTGGTTTGGCTCGGCCGAGCCGACCCAGTACTTC.

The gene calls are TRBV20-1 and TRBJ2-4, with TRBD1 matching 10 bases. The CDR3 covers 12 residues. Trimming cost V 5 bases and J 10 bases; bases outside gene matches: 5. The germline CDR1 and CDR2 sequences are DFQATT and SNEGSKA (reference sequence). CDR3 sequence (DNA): TGCAGTGCTCGGGACAGGGGCAGGATTCAGTACTTC. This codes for CSARDRGRIQYF.

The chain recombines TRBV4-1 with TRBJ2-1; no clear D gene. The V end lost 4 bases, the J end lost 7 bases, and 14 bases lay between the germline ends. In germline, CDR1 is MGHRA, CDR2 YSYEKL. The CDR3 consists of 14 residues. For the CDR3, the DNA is TGCGCCAGCAGCCCGGGCAGACGTTCGAATGAGCAGTTCTTC. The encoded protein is CASSPGRRSNEQFF.

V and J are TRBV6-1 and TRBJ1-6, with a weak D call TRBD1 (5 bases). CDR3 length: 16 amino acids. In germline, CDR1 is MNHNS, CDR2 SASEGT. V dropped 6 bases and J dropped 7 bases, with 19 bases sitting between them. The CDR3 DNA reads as TGTGCCAGCAGCCCCGAGGGGTTACGTCAAAATTCACCCCTCCACTTT. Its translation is CASSPEGLRQNSPLHF.

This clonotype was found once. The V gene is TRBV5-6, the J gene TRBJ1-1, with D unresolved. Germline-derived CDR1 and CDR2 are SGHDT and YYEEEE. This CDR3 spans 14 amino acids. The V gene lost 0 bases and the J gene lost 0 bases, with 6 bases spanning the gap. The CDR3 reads CASSLALVNTEAFF. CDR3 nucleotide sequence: TGTGCCAGCAGCTTGGCCCTGGTGAACACTGAAGCTTTCTTT.

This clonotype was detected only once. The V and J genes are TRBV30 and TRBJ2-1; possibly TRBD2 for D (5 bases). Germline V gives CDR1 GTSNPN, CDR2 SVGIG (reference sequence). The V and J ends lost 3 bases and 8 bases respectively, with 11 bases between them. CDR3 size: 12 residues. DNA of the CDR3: TGTGCCTGGAGGGCGAACGGGGATGAGCAGTTCTTC. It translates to CAWRANGDEQFF.

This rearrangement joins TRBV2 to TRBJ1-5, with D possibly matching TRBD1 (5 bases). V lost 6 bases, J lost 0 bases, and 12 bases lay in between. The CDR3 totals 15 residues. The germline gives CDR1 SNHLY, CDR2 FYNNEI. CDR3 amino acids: CASRGDGDSNQPQHF. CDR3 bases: TGTGCCAGCAGGGGGGACGGGGATAGCAATCAGCCCCAGCATTTT.

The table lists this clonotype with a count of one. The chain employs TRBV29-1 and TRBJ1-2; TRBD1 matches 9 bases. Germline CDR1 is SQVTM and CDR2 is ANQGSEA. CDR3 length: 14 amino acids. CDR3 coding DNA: TGCAGTGCAGGGACAGGGAGCAGGAACTATGGCTACACCTTC. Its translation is CSAGTGSRNYGYTF.

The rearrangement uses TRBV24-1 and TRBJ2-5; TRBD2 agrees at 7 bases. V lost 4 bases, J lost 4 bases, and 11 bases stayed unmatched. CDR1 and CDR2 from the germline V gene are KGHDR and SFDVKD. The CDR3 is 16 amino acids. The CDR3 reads CATSDPTDGEGETQYF. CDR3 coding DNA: TGTGCCACCAGTGACCCCACGGACGGGGAGGGAGAGACCCAGTACTTC.

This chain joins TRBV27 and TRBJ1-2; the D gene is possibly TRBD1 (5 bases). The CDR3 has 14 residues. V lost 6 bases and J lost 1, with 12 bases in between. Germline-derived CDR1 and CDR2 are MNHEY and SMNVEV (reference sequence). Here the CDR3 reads CASRMGPGNYGYTF. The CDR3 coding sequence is TGTGCCAGCAGGATGGGGCCGGGTAACTATGGCTACACCTTC.

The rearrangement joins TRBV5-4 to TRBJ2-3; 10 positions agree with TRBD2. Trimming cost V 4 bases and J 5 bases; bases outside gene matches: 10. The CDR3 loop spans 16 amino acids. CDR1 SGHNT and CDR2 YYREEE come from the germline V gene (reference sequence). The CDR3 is CASSPGSGGAKDTQYF. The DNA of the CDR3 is TGTGCCAGCAGCCCGGGGAGCGGGGGGGCAAAAGATACGCAGTATTTT.

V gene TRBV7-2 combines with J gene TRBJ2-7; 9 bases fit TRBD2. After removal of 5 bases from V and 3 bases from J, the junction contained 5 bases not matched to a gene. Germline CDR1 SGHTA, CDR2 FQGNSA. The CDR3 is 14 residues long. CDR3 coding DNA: TGTGCCAGCAGCCAAGCGGGGGGCAGCTACGAGCAGTACTTC. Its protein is CASSQAGGSYEQYF.

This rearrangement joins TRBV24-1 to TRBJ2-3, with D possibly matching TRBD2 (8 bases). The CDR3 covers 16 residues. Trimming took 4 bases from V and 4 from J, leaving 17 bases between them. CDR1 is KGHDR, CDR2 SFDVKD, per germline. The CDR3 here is CATSDPGRGRADTQYF. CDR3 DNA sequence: TGTGCCACCAGTGACCCCGGGAGGGGGCGCGCAGATACGCAGTATTTT.

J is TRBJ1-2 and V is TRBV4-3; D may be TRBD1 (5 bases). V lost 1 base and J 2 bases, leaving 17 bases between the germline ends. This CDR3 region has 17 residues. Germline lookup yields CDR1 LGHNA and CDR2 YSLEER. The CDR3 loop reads CASSQGGGGAENYGYTF. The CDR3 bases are TGCGCCAGCAGCCAAGGGGGAGGTGGGGCAGAGAACTATGGCTACACCTTC.

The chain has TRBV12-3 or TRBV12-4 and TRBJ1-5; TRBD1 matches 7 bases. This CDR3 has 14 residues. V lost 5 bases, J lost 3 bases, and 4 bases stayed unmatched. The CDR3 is CASSNDRDNQPQHF. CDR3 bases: TGTGCCAGCAGTAATGACAGGGACAATCAGCCCCAGCATTTT.